This T cell receptor beta chain was recovered during a study of T cells in Graves' hyperthyroidism and ophthalmopathy. This clonotype was observed at least ten times. Its antigen remains unknown. The study left out patients who had uncontrolled infection, other autoimmune disease, pregnancy or lactation. Trimming left V 2 bases short and J 6 bases short, with 7 bases between. The CDR3 spans 12 residues. CDR1 and CDR2 (germline): DFQATT, SNEGSKA (reference sequence). RNA transcripts gave rise to amplified TCR beta CDR3 regions. TCR CDR3 regions were first amplified by RT-PCR with HTBI primers. TCRdb itself ran the multiplex PCR reads through MiXCR, one entry per CDR3 protein. The table records roughly 380,000 distinct CDR3 sequences, roughly 13% of them present only once. Study findings and constraints: Most clonotypes expanded in the thyroid (above 0.001) were also present in blood.

The material sequenced was blood. The sequence was obtained from a woman aged 18-29 years with Graves' hyperthyroidism. The V gene is TRBV20-1, the J gene TRBJ2-2, with D tentatively TRBD1 or TRBD2 (5 bases each). The CDR3 nucleotides read TGCAGTGCTAGAAAGGGACCCGGGGAGCTGTTTTTT. This gives the protein CSARKGPGELFF.